These 15 T cell receptor beta chains came from one sample sequenced in a study of cytomegalovirus exposure and HLA in healthy donors. The primer mix had 60 Vbeta and 13 Jbeta primers. Measured with immunoSEQ multiplex PCR; TCRdb has only the in-frame clones, and not every one. The table lists tens of thousands of clones, about 70% of them singletons. Sequencing was done on a sample of PBMCs. The receptors shown here come from a woman between 45 and 60 years old in good health and CMV-seropositive.

This clone was counted once. The chain carries TRBV4-2 and TRBJ2-3; 10 bases line up with TRBD2. The CDR3 sequence is 16 residues long. Germline V gives CDR1 LGHNA, CDR2 YNFKEQ. V shed 1 base, J shed 1 base, and the junction held 2 bases outside the gene matches. The CDR3 spells CASSQGGLAGTDTQYF. The CDR3 nucleotides read TGTGCCAGCAGCCAAGGCGGACTAGCGGGCACAGATACGCAGTATTTT.

V usage is TRBV2 and J usage is TRBJ2-7; D is possibly TRBD1 (6 bases). The CDR3 contains 14 residues. Trimming removed 2 bases from V and 5 bases from J, with 13 bases in between. Germline loops: CDR1 SNHLY, CDR2 FYNNEI. The CDR3 region has the DNA TGTGCCAGCAGTGAAAGGGCAGGGGAAGACGAGCAGTACTTC. It encodes CASSERAGEDEQYF.

The rearrangement joins TRBV9 to TRBJ2-3, with TRBD2 matching 14 bases. The CDR3 sequence is 20 residues long. The germline gives CDR1 SGDLS, CDR2 YYNGEE. Trimming removed 0 bases from V and 2 bases from J; junction bases left unmatched: 11. The CDR3 loop is CASSVGLAGGPSPNTDTQYF. In DNA, the CDR3 is TGTGCCAGCAGCGTAGGACTAGCGGGGGGGCCGAGTCCAAACACAGATACGCAGTATTTT.

This clone has more than one count but fewer than ten. The V call is TRBV10-1, the J call TRBJ2-2; maybe TRBD1 (6 bases). Per germline, CDR1 WNHNN and CDR2 SYGVQD (reference sequence). The CDR3 is 15 amino acids. V was pared by 6 bases and J by 4 bases, with 15 bases between. The CDR3 here is CASSPGTPGTGELFF. CDR3 nucleotides: TGCGCCAGCAGCCCCGGGACACCGGGCACCGGGGAGCTGTTTTTT.

V is TRBV9 and J is TRBJ1-3, with 7 bases fitting TRBD1. CDR3 length: 15 amino acids. The germline V gene encodes CDR1 SGDLS and CDR2 YYNGEE. Trimming at V came to 4 bases and at J to 3 bases, leaving 7 bases not matched to a gene. As DNA, the CDR3 is TGTGCCAGCAGCCCCCAAGGGGGCCTTGGAAACACCATATATTTT. Amino acid sequence: CASSPQGGLGNTIYF.

This clone was counted a few times. The gene calls are TRBV4-3 and TRBJ2-2, with TRBD2 as a possible D gene (6 bases). V lost 0 bases, J lost 4 bases, and 18 bases lay in between. This CDR3 has 18 residues. CDR1 is LGHNA and CDR2 is YSLEER in the germline V gene. This CDR3 reads CASSQDQFGGRSTGELFF. Written as DNA, the CDR3 is TGCGCCAGCAGCCAAGATCAGTTTGGGGGGAGGAGCACCGGGGAGCTGTTTTTT.

The gene calls are TRBV6-6 and TRBJ1-1; D is unclear. The V gene's germline CDR1 is MNHNY and CDR2 SVGAGI (reference sequence). The V and J ends lost 3 bases and 1 base respectively, with 9 bases between them. The CDR3 is 14 residues long. In nucleotides, the CDR3 is TGTGCCAGCAGTTATCGCCGGGAGAACACTGAAGCTTTCTTT. It specifies CASSYRRENTEAFF.

The chain has TRBV4-3 and TRBJ2-1; D perhaps matches TRBD2 (6 bases). CDR1 is LGHNA, CDR2 YSLEER, per germline. CDR3 length: 17 residues. V was trimmed by 0 bases and J by 9 bases, leaving 21 bases between them. The CDR3: CASSQDGRSNIVGEQFF. CDR3 coding DNA: TGCGCCAGCAGCCAAGATGGGAGGTCCAATATCGTGGGTGAGCAGTTCTTC.

The V and J genes are TRBV11-2 and TRBJ2-5; a possible D gene is TRBD2 (5 bases). Trimming left V 5 bases short and J 5 bases short, with 18 bases between. Per germline, CDR1 SGHAT and CDR2 FQNNGV. The CDR3 has 15 amino acids. The CDR3 DNA reads as TGTGCCAGCAGCGCTAGCCAACTTGGCGGGGAGACCCAGTACTTC. Translated: CASSASQLGGETQYF.

The chain links TRBV5-4 to TRBJ2-2, with D tentatively TRBD2 (5 bases). This CDR3 is 12 amino acids long. Deletions cut 7 bases from V and 5 bases from J, with 9 bases between. Germline assignment: CDR1 SGHNT and CDR2 YYREEE (reference sequence). The CDR3, as DNA: TGTGCCAGCGGCCCGGGGACCGGGGAGCTGTTTTTT. Protein product: CASGPGTGELFF.

There are a few counts of this clone. This sequence joins TRBV6-6 and TRBJ2-7; possible D gene TRBD1, 6 bases. The V end lost 2 bases, the J end lost 3 bases, and 8 bases lay between the germline ends. This CDR3 has 13 amino acids. The V gene's germline CDR1 is MNHNY and CDR2 SVGAGI (reference sequence). The CDR3 protein is CASSYGQNYEQYF. CDR3 coding DNA: TGTGCCAGCAGTTACGGACAGAACTACGAGCAGTACTTC.

The V and J genes are TRBV5-8 and TRBJ1-5; D unclear. CDR1 and CDR2 from the germline V gene are SGHTS and YDEGEE. The CDR3 is 13 residues long. V dropped 4 bases and J dropped 3 bases, with 8 bases sitting between them. Here the CDR3 reads CASSTVNNQPQHF. In DNA form, the CDR3 reads TGTGCCAGCAGCACAGTAAACAATCAGCCCCAGCATTTT.

This clone has a handful of counts. The chain is built from TRBV19 and TRBJ2-5; possible D gene TRBD1, 6 bases. V lost 3 bases, J lost 5 bases, and 10 bases lay in between. In germline, CDR1 is LNHDA, CDR2 SQIVND (reference sequence). CDR3 length equals 13 residues. The CDR3 DNA is TGTGCCAGTAGTATTACAGGGCCGGAGACCCAGTACTTC. Amino acids: CASSITGPETQYF.

This sequence joins TRBV6-4 and TRBJ2-3; 11 bases match TRBD2. The CDR3 runs 15 residues. J was trimmed by 5 bases and V by 3 bases; bases with no gene match: 4. Per the germline V gene, CDR1 is MRHNA and CDR2 is SNTAGT. For the CDR3, the DNA is TGTGCCAGCAGTGAACTAGCGGGAGAAAGAGATACGCAGTATTTT. Translation gives CASSELAGERDTQYF.

V usage is TRBV25-1 and J usage is TRBJ1-2; 8 positions agree with TRBD1. The CDR3 contains 17 residues. CDR1 and CDR2 from the germline V gene are MGHDK and SYGVNS. The ends lost 5 bases at V and 3 bases at J; junction bases unmatched: 14. CDR3 sequence reads: CASSLGPGQGIYYGYTF. For the CDR3, the DNA is TGTGCCAGCAGTTTAGGGCCCGGACAGGGAATATACTATGGCTACACCTTC.